This paragraph covers one T cell receptor (beta chain) sequence. Its antigen is undetermined. These data belong to a study of identical twins. Study outcomes and limitations: The abundant beta clonotypes from cord blood had fewer insertions, and memory repertoires had none of this.

With 5 bases removed from V and 4 bases from J, the gap between germline ends came to 15 bases. Germline CDR1 reads MNHEY; CDR2 reads SVGEGT. The length of the CDR3 is 15 residues. Healthy Caucasians supplied all donations. TCRdb analysed the 5' RACE reads with MiXCR anew, one entry per CDR3 protein. This sample has roughly 1.6 million distinct CDR3 sequences, with less than 40% found just once. The chain links TRBV6-2 or TRBV6-3 to TRBJ2-4; TRBD1 is a possible D gene (5 bases). Sequenced sample: cord blood. The sequence derives from a newborn girl in good health. The CDR3 bases are TGTGCCAGCAGTAGGGGCGACGGGCGTAAAAACATTCAGTACTTC. Amino acids: CASSRGDGRKNIQYF.